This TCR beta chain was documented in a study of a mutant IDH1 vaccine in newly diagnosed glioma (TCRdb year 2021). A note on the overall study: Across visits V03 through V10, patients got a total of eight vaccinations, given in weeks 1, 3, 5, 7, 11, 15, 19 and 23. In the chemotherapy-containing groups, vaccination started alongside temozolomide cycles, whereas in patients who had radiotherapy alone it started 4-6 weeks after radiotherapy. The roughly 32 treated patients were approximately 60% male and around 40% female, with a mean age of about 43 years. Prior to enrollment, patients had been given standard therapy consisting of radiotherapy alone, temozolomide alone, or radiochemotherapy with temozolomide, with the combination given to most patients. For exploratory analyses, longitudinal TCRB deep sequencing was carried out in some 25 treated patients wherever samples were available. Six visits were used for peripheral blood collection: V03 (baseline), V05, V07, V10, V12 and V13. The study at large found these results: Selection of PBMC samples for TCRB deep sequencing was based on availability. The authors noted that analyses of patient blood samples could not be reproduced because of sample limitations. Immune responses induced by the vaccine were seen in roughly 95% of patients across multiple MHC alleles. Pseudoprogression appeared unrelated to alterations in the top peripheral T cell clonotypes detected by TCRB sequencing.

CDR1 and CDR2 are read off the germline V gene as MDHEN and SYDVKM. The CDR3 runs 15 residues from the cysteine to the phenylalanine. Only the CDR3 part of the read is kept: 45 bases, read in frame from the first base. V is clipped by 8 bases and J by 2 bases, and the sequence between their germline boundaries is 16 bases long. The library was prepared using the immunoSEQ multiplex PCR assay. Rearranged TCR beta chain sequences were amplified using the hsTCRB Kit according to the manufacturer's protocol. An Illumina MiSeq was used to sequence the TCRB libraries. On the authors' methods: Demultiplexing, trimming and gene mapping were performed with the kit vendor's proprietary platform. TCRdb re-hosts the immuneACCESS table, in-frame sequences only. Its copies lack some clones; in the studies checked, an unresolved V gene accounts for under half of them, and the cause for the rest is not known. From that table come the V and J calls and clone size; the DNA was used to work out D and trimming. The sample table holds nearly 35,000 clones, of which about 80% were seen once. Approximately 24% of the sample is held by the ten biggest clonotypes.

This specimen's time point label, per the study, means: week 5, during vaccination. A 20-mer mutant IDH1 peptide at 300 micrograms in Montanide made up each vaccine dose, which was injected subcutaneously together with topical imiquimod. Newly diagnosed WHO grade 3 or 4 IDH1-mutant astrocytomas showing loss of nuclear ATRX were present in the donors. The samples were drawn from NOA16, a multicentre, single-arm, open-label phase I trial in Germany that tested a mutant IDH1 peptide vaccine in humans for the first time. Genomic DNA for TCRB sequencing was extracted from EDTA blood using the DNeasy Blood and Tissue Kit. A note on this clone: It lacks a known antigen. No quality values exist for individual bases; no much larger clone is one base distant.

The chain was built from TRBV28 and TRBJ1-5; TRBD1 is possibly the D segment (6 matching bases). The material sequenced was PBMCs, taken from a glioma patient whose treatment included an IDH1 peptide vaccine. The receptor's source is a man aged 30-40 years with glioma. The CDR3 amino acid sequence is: CASSTPGDGNQPQHF. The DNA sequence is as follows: TGTGCCAGCTCAACCCCAGGGGATGGCAATCAGCCCCAGCATTTT.